The next 23 T cell receptor beta chains were all read from a single sample in a study of CD4 T cells in relation to SARS-CoV-2 and coronaviruses (dated by TCRdb to the early 2020s). CD4+ T cells from unexposed donors were collected before the COVID-19 pandemic (2011-2018). The library relied on the immunoSEQ multiplex PCR assay. Drawn from immuneACCESS, this table holds only the in-frame rearrangements with V and J called that TCRdb kept. Clones are partly lost; checked studies trace under half to an unresolved V gene and leave the rest unexplained. In all, the sample holds nearly 70,000 clones, and roughly 93% of those were seen once. The ten largest clones represent roughly 0.21% of the sample. The sequenced sample was naive CD4+ T cells from PBMCs. What this sample's cell subset or site label stands for: naive CD4+ T cells isolated by negative enrichment. The receptors shown here come from a human donor in good health.

The chain recombines TRBV19 with TRBJ2-5, with D hard to call. V dropped 7 bases and J dropped 0 bases, with 12 bases sitting between them. This CDR3 region has 14 residues. Germline V gene lookup returns CDR1 LNHDA and CDR2 SQIVND (reference sequence). CDR3 sequence: CASKAHSDQETQYF. The DNA of the CDR3 is TGTGCCAGTAAGGCCCACAGTGACCAAGAGACCCAGTACTTC. Combining the CDR3 with reference TRBV19 and TRBJ2-5 gives the whole variable domain DGGITQSPKYLFRKEGQNVTLSCEQNLNHDAMYWYRQDPGQGLRLIYYSQIVNDFQKGDIAEGYSVSREKKESFPLTVTSAQKNPTAFYLCASKAHSDQETQYFGPGTRLLVL.

The chain joins TRBV28 to TRBJ1-5; D is unclear. Per germline, CDR1 MDHEN and CDR2 SYDVKM. V lost 4 bases, J lost 2 bases, and 18 bases lay in between. The CDR3 has 17 residues. The DNA of the CDR3 is TGTGCCAGCAGTTCTACCGTGGGAGGTTGGCGCAATCAGCCCCAGCATTTT. It encodes CASSSTVGGWRNQPQHF.

The chain uses TRBV7-9 and TRBJ1-3, with no clear D. Per the germline V gene, CDR1 is SEHNR and CDR2 is FQNEAQ (reference sequence). There are 14 residues in the CDR3. Between the trimmed V and J ends, which lost 0 bases and 8 bases, there was a span of 11 bases. The CDR3 loop reads CASSLAGSRDTIYF. The CDR3 nucleotides are TGTGCCAGCAGCTTAGCAGGGTCAAGGGACACCATATATTTT.

The V call is TRBV5-1, the J call TRBJ2-3, with 8 bases fitting TRBD2. The CDR3 has 17 residues. Per the germline V gene, CDR1 is SGHRS and CDR2 is YFSETQ. Losses at the gene ends were 2 bases for V and 4 bases for J; bases not matched to a gene: 12. The CDR3 region is CASSLGGYLAGPDTQYF. CDR3 bases: TGCGCCAGCAGCTTAGGCGGGTATCTAGCGGGTCCAGATACGCAGTATTTT.

The chain uses TRBV2 and TRBJ1-5, with 10 bases fitting TRBD1. From germline, CDR1 is SNHLY and CDR2 FYNNEI. V shed 5 bases and J 5 bases; nucleotides not matched to a gene: 3. CDR3 length: 14 residues. CDR3 sequence (DNA): TGTGCCAGCAGTCGGGACAGGGGTTATCAGCCCCAGCATTTT. Its protein product is CASSRDRGYQPQHF. Together with reference TRBV2 and TRBJ1-5, the CDR3 gives the full variable domain: EPEVTQTPSHQVTQMGQEVILRCVPISNHLYFYWYRQILGQKVEFLVSFYNNEISEKSEIFDDQFSVERPDGSNFTLKIRSTKLEDSAMYFCASSRDRGYQPQHFGDGTRLSIL.

This chain connects TRBV6-2 or TRBV6-3 to TRBJ2-2; D unresolved. This CDR3 is built from 13 residues. Trimming took 2 bases from V and 6 from J, leaving 7 bases between them. CDR1 MNHEY and CDR2 SVGEGT come from the germline V gene. In DNA form, the CDR3 reads TGTGCCAGCAGTTACGGCAGTTCCGGGGAGCTGTTTTTT. The encoded protein is CASSYGSSGELFF.

V is TRBV28 and J is TRBJ1-5; no reliable D call. V lost 3 bases, J lost 6 bases, and 9 bases lay in between. The CDR3 is 13 residues long. The germline V gene encodes CDR1 MDHEN and CDR2 SYDVKM. This CDR3 is CASSFSSIQPQHF. As DNA, the CDR3 is TGTGCCAGCAGTTTCTCTTCTATTCAGCCCCAGCATTTT.

The genes are TRBV5-1 and TRBJ1-5; possible D gene TRBD1, 5 bases. Looked up from germline, CDR1 is SGHRS and CDR2 is YFSETQ. CDR3 length: 15 residues. Trimming took off 0 bases at V and 0 bases at J, with 7 bases between the two ends. The CDR3 region has the DNA TGCGCCAGCAGCTTGGGCGGGACTAGCAATCAGCCCCAGCATTTT. Amino acid sequence: CASSLGGTSNQPQHF.

This clone was observed once. V and J are TRBV5-5 and TRBJ1-5; 8 bases are a match to TRBD1. V was pared by 0 bases and J by 7 bases, with 12 bases of the junction left unmatched. This CDR3 comprises 17 residues. Looked up from germline, CDR1 is SGHKS and CDR2 is YYEKEE (reference sequence). The CDR3 nucleotides read TGTGCCAGCAGCTTGGGACCTGGGACAGGCTTAGGGCAGCCCCAGCATTTT. It specifies CASSLGPGTGLGQPQHF.

This clone is a singleton in its sample. The CDR3 reads CASSHSSGANVLTF. The CDR3 DNA sequence: TGTGCCAGCAGCCACAGCTCTGGGGCCAACGTCCTGACTTTC. V and J are TRBV3-1 (or the pseudogene TRBV3-2) and TRBJ2-6, with D unresolved. The length of the CDR3 is 14 residues. In germline, CDR1 is LGHDT, CDR2 YNNKEL (reference sequence). V was clipped by 3 bases and J by 0 bases, with 3 bases between them.

The chain is built from TRBV5-3 and TRBJ2-7; the match to TRBD1 covers 8 bases. TRBV5-3 is an ORF, and what it does is uncertain. V gave up 5 bases and J gave up 2 bases; unmatched junction bases: 9. This CDR3 is built from 15 residues. The CDR3, as DNA: TGTGCCAGAAGTCTGGCCGGGACAGGACCCTACGAGCAGTACTTC. Residues: CARSLAGTGPYEQYF.

V and J are TRBV19 and TRBJ2-1; no definite D call. Germline V gives CDR1 LNHDA, CDR2 SQIVND (reference sequence). This CDR3 spans 11 amino acids. Trimming cost V 7 bases and J 5 bases, with 6 bases left between them. The CDR3 coding sequence is TGTGCCAGTAAGAGCCACAATGAGCAGTTCTTC. Protein sequence: CASKSHNEQFF.

In this sample, this clone turned up once. The chain carries TRBV24-1 and TRBJ2-7; 11 bases fit TRBD2. CDR3 length: 14 amino acids. Germline CDR1 is KGHDR and CDR2 is SFDVKD. J lost 6 bases, V lost 12 bases, and 12 bases had no gene match. CDR3: CAVSGLAGLSEQYF. DNA for the CDR3: TGTGCCGTCTCAGGACTAGCGGGCCTAAGCGAGCAGTACTTC.

The rearrangement links TRBV18 to TRBJ2-3; perhaps TRBD2 as D (5 bases). CDR1 is KGHSH and CDR2 is LQKENI in the germline V gene. This CDR3 comprises 15 residues. Trimming took off 3 bases at V and 0 bases at J, with 10 bases between the two ends. In DNA, the CDR3 is TGTGCCAGCTCACCCAGGACGGGGAGCACAGATACGCAGTATTTT. Translated, it gives CASSPRTGSTDTQYF.

V usage is TRBV7-2 and J usage is TRBJ2-5, with 9 bases lining up with TRBD1. In germline, CDR1 is SGHTA, CDR2 FQGNSA. Trimming at V came to 5 bases and at J to 5 bases, leaving 15 bases not matched to a gene. The CDR3 is 17 residues long. The CDR3 spells CASSLLGTGLSAETQYF. The CDR3 coding sequence is TGTGCCAGCAGCCTCCTAGGGACAGGGTTGTCAGCTGAGACCCAGTACTTC.

This rearrangement joins TRBV7-9 to TRBJ1-6, with 10 bases matching TRBD1. V was clipped by 4 bases and J by 12 bases; unmatched bases: 9. Germline V gives CDR1 SEHNR, CDR2 FQNEAQ (reference sequence). This CDR3 comprises 15 residues. The CDR3 loop reads CASSSRGDRGGPLHF. The CDR3 DNA reads TGTGCCAGCAGCTCTCGGGGGGACAGGGGCGGACCCCTCCACTTT. The full variable domain, its missing parts supplied by reference TRBV7-9 and TRBJ1-6, is DTGVSQNPRHKITKRGQNVTFRCDPISEHNRLYWYRQTLGQGPEFLTYFQNEAQLEKSRLLSDRFSAERPKGSFSTLEIQRTEQGDSAMYLCASSSRGDRGGPLHFGNGTRLTVT.

This clone was counted a single time. One end of the junction is discordant with germline, which a read error may explain. This sequence joins TRBV6-1 and TRBJ1-2; D may be TRBD1 (5 bases). The CDR3 spans 11 residues. Germline V gene lookup returns CDR1 MNHNS and CDR2 SASEGT. CDR3: CASSEPRDPAF. In DNA form, the CDR3 reads TGTGCCAGCAGTGAACCCCGGGACCCCGCCTTC.

The chain uses TRBV30 and TRBJ1-1; perhaps TRBD1 as D (5 bases). The CDR3 is 18 residues long. Germline lookup yields CDR1 GTSNPN and CDR2 SVGIG (reference sequence). V was trimmed by 0 bases and J by 5 bases, leaving 25 bases between them. The DNA of the CDR3 is TGTGCCTGGAGTGTACTTGTAACAGGTGGTCCAGATAAAACTGAAGCTTTCTTT. Its protein is CAWSVLVTGGPDKTEAFF.

The rearrangement joins TRBV24-1 to TRBJ2-5; D might be TRBD1 or TRBD2, each matching 5 bases. The germline CDR1 and CDR2 sequences are KGHDR and SFDVKD. CDR3 size: 18 residues. V was clipped by 3 bases and J by 0 bases, with 19 bases between them. CDR3 bases: TGTGCCACCAGTGATACCCCGGGACGGATCTCCTACCAAGAGACCCAGTACTTC. It codes for CATSDTPGRISYQETQYF.

This chain links TRBV5-1 with TRBJ2-7, with 9 nucleotides matching TRBD1. There are 18 residues in the CDR3. Trimming took 4 bases from V and 2 from J; bases not matched to a gene: 16. Germline CDR1 reads SGHRS; CDR2 reads YFSETQ. CDR3 residues: CASSPRPHRGPIPYEQYF. The CDR3 region has the DNA TGCGCCAGCAGCCCACGACCCCACAGGGGGCCAATTCCCTACGAGCAGTACTTC.

CDR3 nucleotide sequence: TGTGCCAGCAGCTTGGGCGGGACTAGTGCAGGGGAGCAGTTCTTC. Translating gives CASSLGGTSAGEQFF. This rearrangement joins TRBV5-4 to TRBJ2-1; 8 bases map to TRBD2. CDR1 is SGHNT, CDR2 YYREEE, per germline (reference sequence). With 0 bases clipped from V and 10 bases from J, the junction kept 9 bases outside the gene matches. This CDR3 comprises 15 residues.

The J gene is TRBJ2-5, the V gene TRBV7-9; perhaps D is TRBD1 or TRBD2 (5 bases each). The V and J ends lost 2 bases and 5 bases respectively, with 15 bases between them. Germline CDR1 and CDR2: SEHNR and FQNEAQ (reference sequence). The CDR3 consists of 15 residues. The CDR3 DNA sequence: TGTGCCAGCAGCTTACCATTAGGGACCGGGGAGACCCAGTACTTC. Its protein is CASSLPLGTGETQYF.

The chain couples TRBV28 to TRBJ2-1, with 10 bases that match TRBD2. The CDR3 has 15 amino acids. Germline V gene lookup returns CDR1 MDHEN and CDR2 SYDVKM. Germline trimming cut 6 bases from V and 0 bases from J; bases unmatched to any gene: 2. CDR3 bases: TGTGCCAGCAGGTCTAGCGGGAGCTCCTACAATGAGCAGTTCTTC. As protein: CASRSSGSSYNEQFF.